Listed below are T cell receptor beta chains from one sample, sequenced in a study of blood T cell repertoires in COVID-19. Profiled with immunoSEQ multiplex PCR; TCRdb holds only in-frame clones, not every one. The profile shows under 300,000 clones, roughly 82% of them singletons. Sequencing input: peripheral blood. The source of these receptors is a man older than 75 with acute or convalescent COVID-19. CDR3s include the opening cysteine and the closing phenylalanine or tryptophan. D genes are given only for firm matches. Clone size is given for some rows only: seen once, a few or many times, or a class if the clone is expanded.

v_gene	d_gene	abundance	j_gene	CDR3nt	CDR3aa
TRBV5-5	TRBD2	-	TRBJ2-1	TGTGCCAGCAGCTTGTATTTAGCGGGATACAATGAGCAGTTCTTC	CASSLYLAGYNEQFF
TRBV5-4	TRBD1	-	TRBJ2-7	TGTGCCAGCAGCTCACATCAGACAGGGCGGGTGCTCGAGCAGTACTTC	CASSSHQTGRVLEQYF
TRBV7-2	-	-	TRBJ1-5	TGTGCCAGCAGCTTAGTGGGAGGGGTCAACAATCAGCCCCAGCATTTT	CASSLVGGVNNQPQHF
TRBV7-6	TRBD1	-	TRBJ1-1	TGTGCCAGCAGCTCAGATGGGACAGTTAACACTGAAGCTTTCTTT	CASSSDGTVNTEAFF
TRBV12-3/TRBV12-4	-	-	TRBJ1-2	TGTGCCAGCAGTTTTGACGGGAAATATGGCTACACCTTC	CASSFDGKYGYTF
TRBV5-6	-	-	TRBJ2-7	TGTGCCAGCAGCTTGGCGCCGAGCTCCTACGAGCAGTACTTC	CASSLAPSSYEQYF
TRBV6-6	-	-	TRBJ1-1	TGTGCCAGCAGGTTACGGAGAGAAGGTACTGAAGCTTTCTTT	CASRLRREGTEAFF
TRBV28	TRBD1	-	TRBJ1-6	TGTGCCAGTCAGACAGGGCGTGACTATAATTCACCCCTCCACTTT	CASQTGRDYNSPLHF
TRBV6-5	TRBD1	-	TRBJ1-1	TGTGCCAGCAGGGAGGGGACAGTGAACACTGAAGCTTTCTTT	CASREGTVNTEAFF
TRBV7-9	-	-	TRBJ1-1	TGTACCACCAGGTCGGCTTTCTTT	CTTRSAFF
TRBV7-2	TRBD1	-	TRBJ1-1	TGTGCCAGCAGCTTTGGCGGGACAGGGGGCCGTGGGAACACTGAAGCTTTCTTT	CASSFGGTGGRGNTEAFF
TRBV15	-	-	TRBJ1-4	TGTGCCACCAGTCTAAATGAAAAACTGTTTTTT	CATSLNEKLFF
TRBV2	TRBD1	-	TRBJ2-6	TGTGCCAGCCGGGACAGCTCTGGGGCCAACGTCCTGACTTTC	CASRDSSGANVLTF
TRBV3-1/TRBV3-2	-	-	TRBJ1-5	TGTGCCAGCAGTCGGGGGGGGTTGGATCAGCCCCAGCATTTT	CASSRGGLDQPQHF
TRBV3-1/TRBV3-2	-	-	TRBJ1-2	TGTGCCAGCAGCCAAGCGGGGGATCCTATTAACTATGGCTACACCTTC	CASSQAGDPINYGYTF
TRBV28	TRBD1	-	TRBJ1-6	TGTGCCAGCAGTTTTGACAGGGCCTATAATTCACCCCTCCACTTT	CASSFDRAYNSPLHF
TRBV2	TRBD1	-	TRBJ1-5	TGTGCCAGCAGTTTGGGACAGTCCAATCAGCCCCAGCATTTT	CASSLGQSNQPQHF
TRBV7-2	-	-	TRBJ1-3	TGTGCCAGCAGCCCCCAGTTCTCTGGAAACACCATATATTTT	CASSPQFSGNTIYF
TRBV7-3	TRBD1	once	TRBJ1-5	TGTGCCAGCAGCGCGGGGACAGATAATAGCAATCAGCCCCAGCATTTT	CASSAGTDNSNQPQHF
TRBV7-8	TRBD1	-	TRBJ1-2	TGTGCCAGCAGCCCAACAGGGGGGAACTTTAACTATGGCTACACCTTC	CASSPTGGNFNYGYTF
TRBV10-3	TRBD1	-	TRBJ1-1	TGTGCCATCAGTGAGTCGAGGGACAGGGGCTCTGAAGCTTTCTTT	CAISESRDRGSEAFF
TRBV29-1	-	few	TRBJ1-2	TGCAGCGTTGCCAGGGGCGGCTATGGCTACACCTTC	CSVARGGYGYTF
TRBV5-1	-	-	TRBJ1-6	TGCGCCAGCAGCTTGAACAGTGATAATTCACCCCTCCACTTT	CASSLNSDNSPLHF
TRBV10-3	TRBD1	-	TRBJ2-1	TGTGCCATCAGGCGGGGGACAGGGTCTGGCAATGAGCAGTTCTTC	CAIRRGTGSGNEQFF
TRBV5-1	-	-	TRBJ1-1	TGCGCCAGCAGCCCCCCGAGACAGGATGAAGCTTTCTTT	CASSPPRQDEAFF
TRBV5-1	-	-	TRBJ2-1	TGCGCCAGCAGTGAACAGGGTCTCAATGAGCAGTTCTTC	CASSEQGLNEQFF
TRBV20-1	TRBD2	-	TRBJ2-3	TGCAGTGCTAGTTCCCCGTCGCCGGGACTAAGCACAGATACGCAGTATTTT	CSASSPSPGLSTDTQYF
TRBV7-9	TRBD2	-	TRBJ2-5	TGTGCCAGCAGTCGCGGGGGTCAAGAGACCCAGTACTTC	CASSRGGQETQYF
TRBV28	TRBD1	few	TRBJ1-2	TGTGCCAGCAGGTACCCCAGGGGGTCGGACTATGGCTACACCTTC	CASRYPRGSDYGYTF
TRBV28	-	-	TRBJ1-5	TGTGCCAGCAGTTTAATGACGGCTATACAGGGCCAGCCCCAGCATTTT	CASSLMTAIQGQPQHF
TRBV28	-	-	TRBJ1-2	TGTGCCAGCACCACGAGGGCCTATGGCTACACCTTC	CASTTRAYGYTF
TRBV7-2	TRBD1	-	TRBJ1-1	TGTGCCAGCAGCCCATTCTTAGGGGGCAACACTGAAGCTTTCTTT	CASSPFLGGNTEAFF
TRBV3-1/TRBV3-2	-	-	TRBJ2-7	TGTGCCAGCAGCTTAGCCGGAGGGTCCTACGAGCAGTACTTC	CASSLAGGSYEQYF
TRBV7-8	-	-	TRBJ1-6	TGTGCCAGCAGCTTAACCTCCGGAGATTCACCCCTCCACTTT	CASSLTSGDSPLHF
TRBV7-9	TRBD2	-	TRBJ2-5	TGTGCCAGCACCTCAGTCGCGGGGGGAAGGGGAGAGACCCAGTACTTC	CASTSVAGGRGETQYF
TRBV29-1	-	-	TRBJ1-1	TGCAGCGTTGCAGGAGTAGCAGGGATGAACACTGAAGCTTTCTTT	CSVAGVAGMNTEAFF
TRBV2	TRBD1	-	TRBJ1-5	TGTGCCAGTCAGACAGGGGCCCCTGGTAGCAATCAGCCCCAGCATTTT	CASQTGAPGSNQPQHF
TRBV10-3	-	-	TRBJ1-4	TGTGCCATCAGTGAGTCCCCAGCGGAAAAACTGTTTTTT	CAISESPAEKLFF
TRBV7-2	TRBD1	-	TRBJ1-3	TGTGCCAGCAGCTCCCAGGGGGCGAGTGGAAACACCATATATTTT	CASSSQGASGNTIYF
TRBV9	TRBD2	-	TRBJ2-2	TGTGCCAGCAGCGTGGGGCGGGAGGGCCGCGGGGAGCTGTTTTTT	CASSVGREGRGELFF
TRBV27	-	few	TRBJ1-1	TGTGCCAGCAGTTTATCTGGGGGCGTAGGCACTGAAGCTTTCTTT	CASSLSGGVGTEAFF
TRBV27	-	-	TRBJ2-2	TGTGCCAGCAGATGGACTGAGAACACCGGGGAGCTGTTTTTT	CASRWTENTGELFF
TRBV6-5	-	-	TRBJ1-5	TGTGCCAGCAGTTCTCAGGGTAGCAATCAGCCCCAGCATTTT	CASSSQGSNQPQHF
TRBV7-3	-	-	TRBJ2-1	TGTGCCAGCAGCTTAACGGGGCGAGGAAATGAGCAGTTCTTC	CASSLTGRGNEQFF
TRBV4-2	-	-	TRBJ1-6	TGTGCCAGCAGCCAAGAGGGGGGGGAAATTTCACCCCTCCACTTT	CASSQEGGEISPLHF
TRBV28	TRBD1	-	TRBJ1-6	TGTGCCAGCAGGACGGGACAGGGGGCCTCACCCCTCCACTTT	CASRTGQGASPLHF
TRBV7-8	-	-	TRBJ2-3	TGTGCCAGCAGCTCGACTAGTTACGCAGATACGCAGTATTTT	CASSSTSYADTQYF
TRBV20-1	TRBD1	-	TRBJ2-5	TGCAGTGTAACAGGGGCAGAGACCCAGTACTTC	CSVTGAETQYF
TRBV7-9	-	-	TRBJ1-1	TGTGCCAGCAGCCTACAGGCAGGGAACACTGAAGCTTTCTTT	CASSLQAGNTEAFF
TRBV7-9	-	-	TRBJ2-7	TGTGCCAGCAGCTTTCAGGTTTCGGACGAGCAGTACTTC	CASSFQVSDEQYF
TRBV29-1	TRBD1	few	TRBJ2-1	TGCAGCTCTGAAAGGGGGCGGACCTACAATGAGCAGTTCTTC	CSSERGRTYNEQFF
TRBV5-5	TRBD1	-	TRBJ2-7	TGTGCCAGCAGCTTGTCGGGACAGTTATACGAGCAGTACTTC	CASSLSGQLYEQYF
TRBV29-1	-	-	TRBJ2-1	TGCAGCGTTGAATCCCAGGTGGGTTACAATGAGCAGTTCTTC	CSVESQVGYNEQFF
TRBV11-1	-	once	TRBJ1-2	TGTGCCAGCAGCTTAGCTTCCGGGGGAACTGGCTATGGCTACACCTTC	CASSLASGGTGYGYTF
TRBV5-5	-	-	TRBJ2-1	TGTGCCAGCAGCTTGCGGTGGAATGAGCAGTTCTTC	CASSLRWNEQFF
TRBV20-1	-	-	TRBJ2-2	TGCAGTGCTAGTCAGGGGCAGGGCACCGGGGAGCTGTTTTTT	CSASQGQGTGELFF
TRBV5-4	-	-	TRBJ2-6	TGTGCCAGCAGCTTGCCCAGCTCTGGGGCCAACGTCCTGACTTTC	CASSLPSSGANVLTF